The clone carrying this T cell receptor beta chain was picked up a small number of times. Its antigen remains unidentified. The CDR3 has 14 amino acids. Germline loops: CDR1 SGHKS, CDR2 YYEKEE (reference sequence). V trimming: 3 bases; J trimming: 10 bases; junction bases outside the gene matches: 5. The protocol was immunoSEQ multiplex PCR, while the TCRdb copy is restricted to in-frame clones and leaves out a portion. The profile shows just under 30,000 clones, around 87% of them singletons. The data stem from a study of somatic mutations in cytotoxic T cells in rheumatoid arthritis. Study-wide background: Some V beta antibody-stained T-cell populations were flow-sorted at nearly 100% purity, including V beta1+ cells sequenced for TCRB. Study findings and constraints: The study found that the largest CD8+ clone exceeded 20% of CD8+ cells in about an eighth of the roughly 60 patients.

The rearrangement links TRBV5-5 to TRBJ1-6; 9 bases are a match to TRBD1. The sample consisted of CD8+ T cells sorted from blood. The receptor was derived from an adult with rheumatoid arthritis. CDR3 sequence: CASSSGQGGSPLHF. The CDR3 DNA sequence: TGTGCCAGCAGCTCGGGACAGGGAGGATCACCCCTCCACTTT.